Below, one TCR beta chain is given with its context. The sample comes from a study of technical replicates of blood from a handful of donors. Some clones are missing from TCRdb's copy, which holds only in-frame ones; the method was immunoSEQ multiplex PCR. The sample has 80,000 or so clones; 94% are singletons. The TCR was taken from a human donor in good health. Sequencing was carried out using T cells isolated from PBMCs.

Here the CDR3 DNA reads TGCGCCAGCAGCCAAGAGGCCCGTATGCAGGGCGAAGCTTTCTTT. This sequence encodes CASSQEARMQGEAFF. This chain links TRBV4-1 with TRBJ1-1; perhaps TRBD1 as D (5 bases). Between the trimmed V and J ends, which lost 0 bases and 8 bases, there was a span of 16 bases. The CDR3 extends over 15 amino acids. CDR1 and CDR2 (germline): MGHRA, YSYEKL.